One and the same sample provided the 19 T cell receptor beta chains below, sequenced in a study of cytomegalovirus exposure and HLA in healthy donors. PCR was performed using 60 Vbeta and 13 Jbeta primers. Data came from immunoSEQ multiplex PCR; TCRdb stores just in-frame clones and leaves some out. The sample has roughly 170,000 clones, 70% to 85% seen once. Specimen: PBMCs. The receptors originated from a girl aged 2 to 9 in good health and CMV-seropositive.

This rearrangement joins TRBV7-2 to TRBJ2-7, with TRBD2 identical over 7 bases. This CDR3 region has 17 residues. The germline V gene encodes CDR1 SGHTA and CDR2 FQGNSA. V lost 1 base and J lost 5; bases outside the gene matches: 14. DNA for the CDR3: TGTGCCAGCAGCTTAGTATTTGGCCTAGCGGCCTATAACGAGCAGTACTTC. This codes for CASSLVFGLAAYNEQYF.

J is TRBJ1-2 and V is TRBV6-6; D is unclear. The V end lost 6 bases, the J end lost 7 bases, and 15 bases lay between the germline ends. This CDR3 region has 13 residues. Germline-derived CDR1 and CDR2 are MNHNY and SVGAGI (reference sequence). The CDR3 bases are TGTGCCAGCAGGGATCACGCGGAGAGTGGCTACACCTTC. This translates into CASRDHAESGYTF.

This clone has only a few counts. The J gene is TRBJ2-2, the V gene TRBV6-4; 7 nucleotides match TRBD1. Trimming removed 3 bases from V and 4 bases from J; junction bases left unmatched: 2. CDR3 length: 14 residues. Germline CDR1 MRHNA, CDR2 SNTAGT. This chain's CDR3 is CASSETGSTGELFF. CDR3 nucleotide sequence: TGTGCCAGCAGTGAGACAGGGAGCACCGGGGAGCTGTTTTTT.

The rearrangement joins TRBV2 to TRBJ1-2; possible D gene TRBD1, 5 bases. The CDR3 loop spans 13 amino acids. CDR1 and CDR2 (germline): SNHLY, FYNNEI. The V and J ends lost 4 bases and 4 bases respectively, with 10 bases between them. Here the CDR3 reads CASSGGLGYGYTF. The CDR3 bases are TGTGCCAGCAGTGGGGGACTCGGCTATGGCTACACCTTC.

This rearrangement joins TRBV4-1 to TRBJ1-2; 9 bases align to TRBD1. Losses at the gene ends were 1 base for V and 0 bases for J; bases not matched to a gene: 15. The CDR3 runs 20 residues. Germline V gene sequence: CDR1 MGHRA, CDR2 YSYEKL. DNA of the CDR3: TGCGCCAGCAGCCAAGTGGGGATCCGGACAGGGGCCCGCTCTAACTATGGCTACACCTTC. Translation gives CASSQVGIRTGARSNYGYTF.

The V call is TRBV11-2, the J call TRBJ1-5; maybe TRBD1 (5 bases). Germline CDR1 SGHAT, CDR2 FQNNGV. V lost 5 bases, J lost 7 bases, and 12 bases lay in between. This CDR3 comprises 13 residues. The CDR3: CASSQGHFQPQHF. CDR3 in DNA: TGTGCCAGCAGCCAAGGACATTTCCAGCCCCAGCATTTT.

This clone was recorded a few times. V is TRBV27 and J is TRBJ1-4, with 8 bases lining up with TRBD1. The CDR3 totals 13 residues. The junction had 3 bases not matched to a gene; V was cut back by 8 bases and J by 4 bases. Germline CDR1 and CDR2: MNHEY and SMNVEV (reference sequence). The CDR3, as DNA: TGTGCCAGCGGACAGGGAGTTAATGAAAAACTGTTTTTT. It translates to CASGQGVNEKLFF.

The V call is TRBV30, the J call TRBJ2-2, with TRBD1 matching 8 bases. V was pared by 7 bases and J by 1 base, with 8 bases of the junction left unmatched. Germline V gives CDR1 GTSNPN, CDR2 SVGIG (reference sequence). This CDR3 comprises 15 residues. The CDR3 DNA reads as TGTGCCTCTACCCCGGGACAGGTGAACACCGGGGAGCTGTTTTTT. This encodes CASTPGQVNTGELFF.

The chain carries TRBV5-5 and TRBJ1-2, with 8 bases identical to TRBD1. Looked up from germline, CDR1 is SGHKS and CDR2 is YYEKEE (reference sequence). The trim removed 4 bases at V and 7 bases at J, leaving 15 bases unmatched. The CDR3 contains 16 residues. The CDR3 protein is CASSTYRDRSYGGYTF. The CDR3 DNA reads as TGTGCCAGCAGCACCTACCGGGACAGGAGCTACGGTGGCTACACCTTC.

This clone was recorded a few times. This rearrangement joins TRBV12-5 to TRBJ2-7, with D possibly matching TRBD1 (5 bases). Germline CDR1 and CDR2: LGHNT and FRNRAP. V shed 3 bases and J shed 5 bases, with 8 bases lying between them. The CDR3 is 12 residues long. CDR3 nucleotides: TGTGCTAGTGGTTTCAGGGTCCACGAGCAGTACTTC. Translating gives CASGFRVHEQYF.

This clone was seen a single time. This rearrangement joins TRBV7-9 to TRBJ2-1; TRBD1 matches at 7 bases. J was trimmed by 8 bases and V by 11 bases; bases with no gene match: 12. In germline, CDR1 is SEHNR, CDR2 FQNEAQ (reference sequence). The CDR3 consists of 13 residues. CDR3 sequence: CADQGVSLDEQFF. CDR3 bases: TGTGCCGATCAGGGGGTGAGCCTCGATGAGCAGTTCTTC.

The chain recombines TRBV4-1 with TRBJ1-4, with D possibly matching TRBD1 (6 bases). The CDR3 loop spans 16 amino acids. The V gene lost 1 base and the J gene lost 0 bases, with 9 bases spanning the gap. Looked up from germline, CDR1 is MGHRA and CDR2 is YSYEKL. The CDR3: CASSQGTAATNEKLFF. The CDR3 DNA reads as TGCGCCAGCAGCCAAGGGACAGCCGCAACTAATGAAAAACTGTTTTTT.

The CDR3 DNA reads as TGTGCCAGCAGTTTATCCGGGGACAGGGGGCCCTCTGGAAACACCATATATTTT. It yields the protein CASSLSGDRGPSGNTIYF. The V and J genes are TRBV27 and TRBJ1-3; 12 bases match TRBD1. The CDR3 extends over 18 amino acids. The junction had 3 bases not matched to a gene; V was cut back by 0 bases and J by 0 bases. CDR1 MNHEY and CDR2 SMNVEV come from the germline V gene (reference sequence).

V gene TRBV9 combines with J gene TRBJ2-4; D is perhaps TRBD1 (6 bases). The germline gives CDR1 SGDLS, CDR2 YYNGEE. The CDR3 extends over 14 amino acids. V shed 1 base and J shed 6 bases, with 11 bases lying between them. CDR3 residues: CASSVTGFGNIQYF. DNA for the CDR3: TGTGCCAGCAGCGTAACAGGGTTCGGAAACATTCAGTACTTC.

The rearrangement joins TRBV2 to TRBJ1-2, with 7 positions matching TRBD1. This CDR3 has 14 amino acids. CDR1 SNHLY and CDR2 FYNNEI come from the germline V gene. With V trimmed by 7 bases and J by 3 bases, 8 bases remained unmatched. The CDR3 spells CASTARDSDYGYTF. In DNA form, the CDR3 reads TGTGCCAGCACCGCCAGGGACAGCGACTATGGCTACACCTTC. Filled out from reference TRBV2 and TRBJ1-2, the complete variable domain reads EPEVTQTPSHQVTQMGQEVILRCVPISNHLYFYWYRQILGQKVEFLVSFYNNEISEKSEIFDDQFSVERPDGSNFTLKIRSTKLEDSAMYFCASTARDSDYGYTFGSGTRLTVV.

V is TRBV7-6 and J is TRBJ2-1, with D maybe TRBD2 (5 bases). The CDR3 totals 13 residues. Germline CDR1 and CDR2: SGHVS and FNYEAQ. Trimming left V 2 bases short and J 7 bases short, with 9 bases between. In DNA, the CDR3 is TGTGCCAGCAGCTTAAGGACTCAGAATGAGCAGTTCTTC. Its translation: CASSLRTQNEQFF.

The chain joins TRBV5-1 to TRBJ2-3, with TRBD1 matching over 8 bases. The CDR3 consists of 16 residues. Germline trimming cut 7 bases from V and 3 bases from J; bases unmatched to any gene: 13. Germline values: CDR1 SGHRS, CDR2 YFSETQ. CDR3 sequence: CASRPTQGARTDTQYF. The CDR3 DNA reads TGCGCCAGCCGCCCAACCCAGGGGGCAAGGACAGATACGCAGTATTTT.

This chain uses TRBV9 with TRBJ1-2; no definite D call. Trimming shortened V by 0 bases and J by 7 bases, and 16 bases separated the two germline ends. The length of the CDR3 is 15 residues. Germline V gene lookup returns CDR1 SGDLS and CDR2 YYNGEE. CDR3 loop: CASSVEVGRVSGYTF. The CDR3, as DNA: TGTGCCAGCAGCGTAGAGGTAGGGCGGGTCTCTGGCTACACCTTC.

The V call is TRBV19, the J call TRBJ1-2; 9 nucleotides match TRBD1. CDR1 is LNHDA and CDR2 is SQIVND in the germline V gene (reference sequence). The CDR3 runs 17 residues. Trimming at V came to 3 bases and at J to 0 bases, leaving 8 bases not matched to a gene. The DNA of the CDR3 is TGTGCCAGTAGTATCCGGGACAGGGATTTTTCTAACTATGGCTACACCTTC. It yields the protein CASSIRDRDFSNYGYTF.